Each of the 29 T cell receptor beta chains below was sequenced from the same sample in a study of early T cells in non-severe SARS-CoV-2 infection (dated by TCRdb to the early 2020s). Library preparation employed 5' RACE. The sequencer listed for this sample is NextSeq 500. TCRdb's own reprocessing of the public reads used fastp at Q25 and MiXCR and kept productive beta chains. Identical CDR3 protein sequences are pooled into one entry, listed with their most common genes and DNA. Within this sample are tens of thousands of distinct CDR3 sequences, with roughly 7% of them counted one time only. The ten largest clonotypes hold more than 7.5% of the sample. Sequencing was performed on whole blood. The source of these receptors is an adult who was a healthcare worker with PCR-confirmed SARS-CoV-2 infection or an uninfected control (not recorded which).

In this sample, this clonotype turned up many times. The chain couples TRBV5-4 to TRBJ2-2; TRBD2 aligns across 7 bases. This CDR3 contains 15 residues. Trimming removed 4 bases from V and 3 bases from J; junction bases left unmatched: 6. CDR1 is SGHNT, CDR2 YYREEE, per germline (reference sequence). The CDR3 reads CASSRGGMDTGELFF. Written as DNA, the CDR3 is TGTGCCAGCAGCCGCGGGGGTATGGACACCGGGGAGCTGTTTTTT.

This clonotype was seen at least ten times. This chain connects TRBV19 to TRBJ2-5, with 11 bases matching TRBD2. The CDR3 is made up of 15 amino acids. Germline lookup yields CDR1 LNHDA and CDR2 SQIVND (reference sequence). The junction had 5 bases not matched to a gene; V was cut back by 6 bases and J by 2 bases. The CDR3 protein is CASSSASGGQETQYF. The DNA for the CDR3 is TGTGCCAGTAGCTCGGCTAGCGGGGGGCAAGAGACCCAGTACTTC.

V usage is TRBV28 and J usage is TRBJ2-3; TRBD1 might be the D (6 bases). V dropped 2 bases and J dropped 6 bases, with 15 bases sitting between them. The CDR3 covers 15 residues. Germline V lookup: CDR1 MDHEN, CDR2 SYDVKM. This CDR3 is CASSLGGRVPDTQYF. As DNA, the CDR3 is TGTGCCAGCAGTTTAGGGGGCCGGGTACCTGATACGCAGTATTTT.

This clonotype came up many times. The chain joins TRBV4-2 to TRBJ2-1; D assignment may be TRBD1 or TRBD2 (6 bases each). V lost 0 bases and J 8 bases, leaving 14 bases between the germline ends. Germline lookup yields CDR1 LGHNA and CDR2 YNFKEQ. CDR3 length: 15 residues. CDR3: CASSQDIFGGDEQFF. CDR3 in DNA: TGTGCCAGCAGCCAAGATATTTTCGGGGGCGATGAGCAGTTCTTC.

Comment on this clonotype: A read error is possible here, since a much larger clone lies one base away. J is TRBJ2-7 and V is TRBV14, with 9 bases fitting TRBD1. From germline, CDR1 is SGHDN and CDR2 FVKESK. There are 15 residues in the CDR3. V gave up 4 bases and J gave up 5 bases; unmatched junction bases: 9. In DNA, the CDR3 is TGTGCCAGCAGCCTCCGGACAGGGGCAACCAACGAGCAGTACTTC. This sequence encodes CASSLRTGATNEQYF. The variable domain in full, with the rest retrieved from reference TRBV14 and TRBJ2-7, is EAGVTQFPSHSVIEKGQTVTLRCDPISGHDNLYWYRRVMGKEIKFLLHFVKESKQDESGMPNNRFLAERTGGTYSTLKVQPAELEDSGVYFCASSLRTGATNEQYFGPGTRLTVT.

The genes are TRBV5-1 and TRBJ2-7; D is possibly TRBD1 (5 bases). This CDR3 has 14 residues. V was cut by 0 bases and J by 3 bases, with 10 bases left in between. Germline V lookup: CDR1 SGHRS, CDR2 YFSETQ. The CDR3 loop reads CASSLAHQGYEQYF. The CDR3 DNA follows: TGCGCCAGCAGCTTGGCCCACCAGGGCTACGAGCAGTACTTC.

The gene calls are TRBV3-2 and TRBJ1-5; TRBD1 is taken as the D call from the table, unchecked against the DNA. TRBV3-2 is a pseudogene locus. This CDR3 spans 18 amino acids. The CDR3 sequence is CASSQGRQGAKGNQPQHF. DNA of the CDR3: TGTGCCAGCAGCCAAGGTCGACAGGGGGCAAAGGGCAATCAGCCCCAGCATTTT.

This clonotype was counted a few times. The chain links TRBV5-1 to TRBJ2-7; no clear D gene. V lost 4 bases and J lost 0, with 5 bases in between. CDR1 and CDR2 (germline): SGHRS, YFSETQ. The CDR3 totals 12 residues. CDR3 amino acids: CASSPSSYEQYF. The CDR3 DNA sequence: TGCGCCAGCAGCCCCAGCTCCTACGAGCAGTACTTC.

This clonotype was seen a few times. The chain's CDR3 is CASSLLGGSTDTQYF. The CDR3 DNA reads as TGTGCCAGCAGCCTGTTAGGGGGGAGCACAGATACGCAGTATTTT. V is TRBV7-2 and J is TRBJ2-3; D may be TRBD1 or TRBD2 (6 bases each). The V and J ends lost 5 bases and 0 bases respectively, with 12 bases between them. CDR1 and CDR2 from the germline V gene are SGHTA and FQGNSA. CDR3 size: 15 residues.

This clonotype occurred a few times. V gene TRBV10-3 combines with J gene TRBJ2-7; a possible D gene is TRBD2 (5 bases). Trimming cost V 2 bases and J 12 bases, with 17 bases left between them. CDR1 is ENHRY and CDR2 is SYGVKD in the germline V gene. The CDR3 consists of 13 residues. CDR3 sequence reads: CAISEASSSPPYF. As DNA, the CDR3 is TGTGCCATCAGTGAGGCCTCTAGCAGTCCCCCGTACTTC.

This sequence joins TRBV6-6 and TRBJ2-5; 8 bases line up with TRBD2. The junction had 5 bases not matched to a gene; V was cut back by 7 bases and J by 1 base. The CDR3 has 14 residues. Germline V gene data show CDR1 as MNHNY and CDR2 as SVGAGI (reference sequence). Here the CDR3 DNA reads TGTGCCAGCACCGTAGCGGGGACCCAAGAGACCCAGTACTTC. Translated, it gives CASTVAGTQETQYF.

The rearrangement uses TRBV2 and TRBJ1-1; D possibly corresponds to TRBD1 (5 bases). The length of the CDR3 is 17 residues. V shed 7 bases and J shed 0 bases, with 21 bases lying between them. The germline gives CDR1 SNHLY, CDR2 FYNNEI. Written as DNA, the CDR3 is TGTGCCAGCACCCGGGGCAGGTTAGCATCGATGAACACTGAAGCTTTCTTT. This encodes CASTRGRLASMNTEAFF.

This clonotype was recorded at least ten times. V gene TRBV28 combines with J gene TRBJ2-5; the match to TRBD1 covers 7 bases. Germline V gene sequence: CDR1 MDHEN, CDR2 SYDVKM. The CDR3 is 16 amino acids. With 5 bases clipped from V and 4 bases from J, the junction kept 13 bases outside the gene matches. CDR3 residues: CASSAFDRDVGETQYF. CDR3 bases: TGTGCCAGCAGTGCCTTCGACAGGGATGTGGGAGAGACCCAGTACTTC. The full variable domain, in which reference TRBV28 and TRBJ2-5 provide the parts outside the CDR3, is DVKVTQSSRYLVKRTGEKVFLECVQDMDHENMFWYRQDPGLGLRLIYFSYDVKMKEKGDIPEGYSVSREKKERFSLILESASTNQTSMYLCASSAFDRDVGETQYFGPGTRLLVL.

This clonotype was counted at least ten times. V is TRBV4-1 and J is TRBJ1-1; a possible D gene is TRBD1 (5 bases). This CDR3 spans 15 amino acids. V shed 1 base and J shed 11 bases, with 20 bases lying between them. Germline lookup yields CDR1 MGHRA and CDR2 YSYEKL. The CDR3 DNA is TGCGCCAGCAGCCAAGGGGACGCAGACTGGGTTCGGGCTTTCTTT. Translating it yields CASSQGDADWVRAFF.

This clonotype was picked up many times. This chain uses TRBV5-6 with TRBJ2-3; 7 bases agree with TRBD1. The CDR3 is 14 amino acids. V was clipped by 3 bases and J by 4 bases; unmatched bases: 5. Germline V lookup: CDR1 SGHDT, CDR2 YYEEEE. The CDR3 loop is CASSSWTGPDTQYF. CDR3 bases: TGTGCCAGCAGCTCATGGACAGGACCAGATACGCAGTATTTT.

V usage is TRBV12-3 or TRBV12-4 and J usage is TRBJ2-3, with 9 bases aligning to TRBD2. This CDR3 region has 16 residues. J lost 3 bases, V lost 6 bases, and 10 bases had no gene match. The CDR3 here is CASRTSAGGLTDTQYF. The CDR3, as DNA: TGTGCCAGCAGAACCTCAGCGGGGGGCTTAACAGATACGCAGTATTTT.

This clonotype appeared a few times. The V gene is TRBV29-1, the J gene TRBJ1-5, with 7 bases aligning to TRBD1. The trim removed 5 bases at V and 0 bases at J, leaving 1 base unmatched. Germline lookup yields CDR1 SQVTM and CDR2 ANQGSEA. This CDR3 is 13 amino acids long. CDR3 residues: CSVQGDSNQPQHF. CDR3 bases: TGCAGCGTTCAGGGGGATAGCAATCAGCCCCAGCATTTT.

Regarding this clonotype: The junction departs from the called germline gene at one end, perhaps through a read error. The V call is TRBV2, the J call TRBJ2-3; D is unresolved. This CDR3 is built from 12 residues. Per the germline V gene, CDR1 is SNHLY and CDR2 is FYNNEI. The DNA for the CDR3 is TGTACCAGCAGTGAAACGGGAGATACGCAGTATTTT. Translation: CTSSETGDTQYF.

This sequence joins TRBV3-1 and TRBJ2-3, with D perhaps assigned TRBD1 or TRBD2 (6 bases each). The CDR3 runs 15 residues. The V and J ends lost 3 bases and 5 bases respectively, with 15 bases between them. The germline V gene encodes CDR1 LGHDT and CDR2 YNNKEL (reference sequence). The CDR3, as DNA: TGTGCCAGCAGCCACCCGCTCGGGGGCAGAGATACGCAGTATTTT. Translated, it gives CASSHPLGGRDTQYF.

This clonotype has just a few counts. The rearrangement uses TRBV5-1 and TRBJ2-3, with TRBD1 identical over 12 bases. After removal of 3 bases from V and 5 bases from J, the junction contained 7 bases not matched to a gene. Per the germline V gene, CDR1 is SGHRS and CDR2 is YFSETQ. The CDR3 runs 16 residues. The CDR3 sequence is CASSWMGQGARDTQYF. CDR3 nucleotide sequence: TGCGCCAGCAGCTGGATGGGACAGGGGGCGAGAGATACGCAGTATTTT.

This clonotype showed up many times. The CDR3 nucleotides read TGTGCCAGCAGCCCGGGACTAGTCTCCGGGGAGCTGTTTTTT. It specifies CASSPGLVSGELFF. J is TRBJ2-2 and V is TRBV6-5; TRBD2 matches at 8 bases. CDR3 length equals 14 residues. After removal of 6 bases from V and 6 bases from J, the junction contained 6 bases not matched to a gene. CDR1 MNHEY and CDR2 SVGAGI come from the germline V gene.

J is TRBJ2-4 and V is TRBV19, with D maybe TRBD1 (6 bases). Germline CDR1 is LNHDA and CDR2 is SQIVND (reference sequence). The length of the CDR3 is 12 residues. Trimming took off 1 base at V and 13 bases at J, with 11 bases between the two ends. This CDR3 is CASSIVRGGQYF. CDR3 DNA sequence: TGTGCCAGTAGTATAGTCAGGGGCGGACAGTACTTC.

This clonotype was seen at least ten times. The V call is TRBV27, the J call TRBJ2-7; TRBD1 agrees at 7 bases. The CDR3 consists of 13 residues. Germline CDR1 and CDR2: MNHEY and SMNVEV (reference sequence). Trimming cost V 5 bases and J 4 bases; bases outside gene matches: 5. This chain's CDR3 is CASSLGTAYEQYF. CDR3 nucleotides: TGTGCCAGCAGTCTCGGGACAGCTTACGAGCAGTACTTC.

Many counts were recorded for this clonotype. The chain carries TRBV12-3 or TRBV12-4 and TRBJ1-2; TRBD1 aligns across 9 bases. Trimming removed 6 bases from V and 3 bases from J; junction bases left unmatched: 8. The CDR3 runs 15 residues. The CDR3 is CASRTTGGIDYGYTF. CDR3 bases: TGTGCCAGCAGAACTACAGGGGGCATCGACTATGGCTACACCTTC.

The genes are TRBV6-1 and TRBJ2-3, with TRBD2 identical over 9 bases. With V trimmed by 8 bases and J by 6 bases, 9 bases remained unmatched. The CDR3 sequence is 14 residues long. In germline, CDR1 is MNHNS, CDR2 SASEGT. CDR3 nucleotides: TGTGCCAGCTCGTTTAGCGGGGGTACTGATACGCAGTATTTT. The encoded protein is CASSFSGGTDTQYF.

This clonotype was counted ten times or more. The chain's CDR3 is CASSAGSSYYGYTF. The CDR3 DNA follows: TGTGCCAGCAGCGCCGGGTCCTCCTACTATGGCTACACCTTC. This chain connects TRBV7-8 to TRBJ1-2; D is unresolved. This CDR3 spans 14 amino acids. The V end lost 5 bases, the J end lost 3 bases, and 13 bases lay between the germline ends. Germline-derived CDR1 and CDR2 are SGHVS and FQNEAQ. Filled out from reference TRBV7-8 and TRBJ1-2, the complete variable domain reads GAGVSQSPRYKVAKRGQDVALRCDPISGHVSLFWYQQALGQGPEFLTYFQNEAQLDKSGLPSDRFFAERPEGSVSTLKIQRTQQEDSAVYLCASSAGSSYYGYTFGSGTRLTVV.

Worth noting for this clonotype: One end of the junction fails to match germline, which may point to a read error. The chain joins TRBV6-5 to TRBJ2-7; TRBD1 or TRBD2 may be the D gene (5 bases each). The V gene's germline CDR1 is MNHEY and CDR2 SVGAGI. This CDR3 has 14 residues. In DNA, the CDR3 is TGTGCCAGCAGTTACAGGGACGGATCCTACGAGCAGCACTTC. Translated: CASSYRDGSYEQHF.

Turning to this clonotype: An end of the junction differs from the germline gene, which may be a read error. The chain recombines TRBV4-3 with TRBJ1-4; D remains ambiguous. There are 15 residues in the CDR3. CDR1 and CDR2 (germline): LGHNA, YSLEER. The CDR3 here is CASSPSLAEYENLFF. The CDR3 DNA is TGCGCCAGCAGCCCCAGCTTAGCTGAGTATGAAAACCTGTTTTTT.

This clonotype has just a few counts. The rearrangement joins TRBV3-1 to TRBJ2-3, with 13 positions matching TRBD2. Per the germline V gene, CDR1 is LGHDT and CDR2 is YNNKEL (reference sequence). J lost 5 bases, V lost 3 bases, and 2 bases had no gene match. CDR3 length: 15 amino acids. DNA for the CDR3: TGTGCCAGCAGCCAGCGGACTAGCGGGGGAGATACGCAGTATTTT. This translates into CASSQRTSGGDTQYF.